This TCR beta chain was recovered during a study of blood T cell repertoires in COVID-19. Across the whole study: The origin of the acute and convalescent COVID-19 samples was the United States, Italy and Spain.

Germline-derived CDR1 and CDR2 are SQVTM and ANQGSEA. CDR3 length: 15 residues. The ends lost 3 bases at V and 8 bases at J; junction bases unmatched: 11. As processed by the authors: Researchers report that nucleated cell counts were estimated from reference gene primer amplification. The repertoire was sequenced with immunoSEQ multiplex PCR; TCRdb's copy has only in-frame clones and lacks some. D and trimming were read from the DNA, whereas the V and J calls and clone size are those reported in that table. This sample has about 76,000 clones, with around nine tenths found just once. This chain links TRBV29-1 with TRBJ1-4, with TRBD1 matching over 8 bases. The specimen was peripheral blood. The receptor was derived from a human donor in a cohort sampled during active COVID-19. The CDR3 DNA reads TGCAGCGTTGATGGGGCAGGGGGCGCACGCGAAAAACTGTTTTTT. It yields the protein CSVDGAGGAREKLFF.